This is a list of T cell receptor beta chains from one sample in a study of shared clonotypes between healthy human individuals. Only in-frame clones appear in the TCRdb table, and some are missing; sequencing was by immunoSEQ multiplex PCR. The repertoire holds 2,500,000 or so clones, with roughly 93% as singletons. Sample: naive CD4+ T cells from PBMCs. Receptors were obtained from a man younger than 35 in good health. Some clones in this sample may be carry-over from other donors' samples. The CDR3 runs from the conserved cysteine through the conserved F or W. D genes are given only for firm matches. Only some rows state a clone size, as once, few, many or a class for expanded clones.

abundance,j_gene,d_gene,v_gene,CDR3nt,CDR3aa
.,TRBJ2-5,.,TRBV7-2,TGTGCCAGCAGCGTCCTGCGAGGGGTGGAGACCCAGTACTTC,CASSVLRGVETQYF
once,TRBJ2-1,.,TRBV7-3,TGTGCCAGCAGCCCACAAATGGGCTCCTACAATGAGCAGTTCTTC,CASSPQMGSYNEQFF
.,TRBJ1-3,.,TRBV28,TGTGCCAGCAGTTTCCGGGGTATGAACACCATATATTTT,CASSFRGMNTIYF
once,TRBJ2-1,.,TRBV29-1,TGCAGCGGGGCGGACAATGAGCAGTTCTTC,CSGADNEQFF
once,TRBJ1-6,.,TRBV27,TGTGCCAGCAGTTTCAGGGAATCACCCCTCCACTTT,CASSFRESPLHF
.,TRBJ2-2,.,TRBV9,TGTGCCAGCAGCGTGGGGGCTCACGGGGAGCTGTTTTTT,CASSVGAHGELFF
.,TRBJ1-3,TRBD1,TRBV5-6,TGTGCCAGCAGCTCTGGGACAGGGAGCTCTGGAAACACCATATATTTT,CASSSGTGSSGNTIYF
.,TRBJ2-1,TRBD2,TRBV5-1,TGCGCCAGCAGCTTGGCGTTAGCGGGATACAATGAGCAGTTCTTC,CASSLALAGYNEQFF
.,TRBJ1-3,.,TRBV2,TGTGCCAGAGCGAGCTCTGGAAACACCATATATTTT,CARASSGNTIYF
once,TRBJ2-1,TRBD2,TRBV6-1,TGTGCCAGCAGCCCCTTAGCGGGAGGAATTGGTGAGCAGTTCTTC,CASSPLAGGIGEQFF
.,TRBJ2-5,TRBD1,TRBV5-3,TGTGCCAGAAGCTCTCTAGGACAGGGCCGCCCGTCAAACCTTGCGAACCAAGAGACCCAGTACTTC,CARSSLGQGRPSNLANQETQYF
once,TRBJ2-5,.,TRBV5-4,TGTGCCAGCAGCTTATTGGGCGGTAAACAAGAGACCCAGTACTTC,CASSLLGGKQETQYF